A selection of T cell receptor beta chains follows, all from one sample in a study of T cell repertoires in cytomegalovirus infection. TCRdb analysed the reads with MiXCR anew, one entry per CDR3 protein. The table lists 200,000 or so distinct CDR3 sequences, 28% of them singletons, with approximately 30% in the top ten. Sequenced: PBMCs. These receptors came from a human donor in good health (CMV status not recorded). Some clones in this sample may be carry-over from other donors' samples. Each CDR3 is given with its conserved first and last residue. The D gene is left open where the match is weak. Rows give clone size only sometimes, using once, few, many, or a class for an expanded clone.

size	V	J	D	CDR3	DNA
few	TRBV27	TRBJ1-1	.	CASTPRGLLNTEAFF	TGTGCCAGCACCCCCCGGGGACTTTTGAACACTGAAGCTTTCTTT
few	TRBV7-3	TRBJ2-2	.	CASSPTVTGELFF	TGTGCCAGCAGCCCCACAGTAACCGGGGAGCTGTTTTTT
few	TRBV6-2/TRBV6-3	TRBJ1-1	.	CASSLLRSGDRGTEAFF	TGTGCCAGCAGCCTTCTACGGTCAGGGGACCGGGGGACTGAAGCTTTCTTT
.	TRBV29-1	TRBJ2-1	TRBD2	CSALNPLAVLNNEQFF	TGCAGCGCCCTAAACCCTCTAGCGGTTCTCAACAATGAGCAGTTCTTC
.	TRBV7-2	TRBJ2-2	.	CASSGQPNTGELFF	TGTGCCAGCAGCGGACAGCCGAACACCGGGGAGCTGTTTTTT
.	TRBV7-8	TRBJ2-7	.	CASSPLVSVSYEQYF	TGTGCCAGCAGCCCACTAGTCAGCGTCTCCTACGAGCAGTACTTC
.	TRBV19	TRBJ2-7	.	CASSPAGTETTYEQYF	TGTGCCAGTAGTCCTGCGGGGACAGAAACTACCTACGAGCAGTACTTC
few	TRBV10-3	TRBJ2-6	TRBD2	CAISPGGAGANVLTF	TGTGCCATCAGTCCGGGGGGTGCCGGGGCCAACGTCCTGACTTTC
.	TRBV7-2	TRBJ1-2	.	CASSRSVGAGYGYTF	TGTGCCAGCAGCCGATCGGTAGGGGCAGGCTATGGCTACACCTTC
few	TRBV20-1	TRBJ1-2	TRBD1	CSARDPDRGNGYTF	TGCAGTGCTAGAGACCCCGACAGGGGCAATGGCTACACCTTC
once	TRBV20-1	TRBJ2-1	TRBD1	CSARDDRGSYNEQFF	TGCAGTGCTAGGGACGACAGGGGCTCCTACAATGAGCAGTTCTTC
many	TRBV7-2	TRBJ2-3	TRBD2	CAGSGGPTDTQYF	TGTGCCGGGAGCGGGGGCCCCACAGATACGCAGTATTTT
.	TRBV6-2/TRBV6-3	TRBJ2-7	.	CASSPRPTQTAEQYF	TGTGCCAGCAGTCCACGGCCGACCCAGACCGCCGAGCAGTACTTC
few	TRBV7-2	TRBJ2-7	.	CASSLNRVYEQYF	TGTGCCAGCAGCTTGAACAGGGTTTACGAGCAGTACTTC
.	TRBV5-1	TRBJ2-3	TRBD2	CASSSEGTSTDTQYF	TGCGCCAGCAGTTCGGAGGGGACTAGTACAGATACGCAGTATTTT
.	TRBV12-3/TRBV12-4	TRBJ2-7	.	CASRRTIGEQYF	TGTGCCAGCAGACGAACCATAGGCGAGCAGTACTTC
.	TRBV6-2/TRBV6-3	TRBJ2-2	TRBD1	CASRGPESRGTGELFF	TGTGCCAGCCGAGGACCAGAAAGCAGGGGGACCGGGGAGCTGTTTTTT
few	TRBV6-6	TRBJ1-5	TRBD1	CASSYPGTGNGQPQHF	TGTGCCAGCAGTTACCCAGGGACAGGGAATGGTCAGCCCCAGCATTTT
.	TRBV7-9	TRBJ2-3	TRBD2	CASSLGTTDTDTQYF	TGTGCCAGCAGCTTGGGGACTACCGACACAGATACGCAGTATTTT
many	TRBV7-2	TRBJ2-1	TRBD2	CASSPTSGMGRSEQFF	TGTGCCAGCAGCCCGACTAGCGGGATGGGAAGGAGCGAGCAGTTCTTC
.	TRBV20-1	TRBJ1-1	.	CSARSGIWNTEAFF	TGCAGTGCTCGTTCCGGGATTTGGAACACTGAAGCTTTCTTT
.	TRBV7-2	TRBJ1-1	TRBD1	CASSSYRGGRKNTEAFF	TGTGCCAGCAGCTCCTACAGGGGGGGGCGAAAGAACACTGAAGCTTTCTTT
.	TRBV6-6	TRBJ2-5	.	CASSSLFQETQYF	TGTGCCAGCAGTTCTTTGTTCCAAGAGACCCAGTACTTC
many	TRBV12-3/TRBV12-4	TRBJ1-1	.	CASSLRESTEAFF	TGTGCCAGCAGTTTACGGGAGAGCACTGAAGCTTTCTTT
.	TRBV10-3	TRBJ1-1	.	CAIKGVGGNTEAFF	TGTGCCATCAAGGGGGTAGGAGGGAACACTGAAGCTTTCTTT
.	TRBV5-5	TRBJ1-4	.	CASSLGHSNEKLFF	TGTGCCAGCAGCTTGGGACATAGTAATGAAAAACTGTTTTTT
few	TRBV2	TRBJ2-7	.	CASRGGGKAYEQYF	TGTGCCAGCAGGGGAGGGGGGAAAGCCTACGAGCAGTACTTC
few	TRBV6-6	TRBJ1-1	.	CASTRTEKAFF	TGTGCCAGCACGAGGACGGAAAAAGCTTTCTTT
few	TRBV2	TRBJ1-4	.	CASSDGTGLNEKLFF	TGTGCCAGCAGTGATGGTACAGGACTGAATGAAAAACTGTTTTTT
.	TRBV11-2	TRBJ2-5	TRBD1	CASSLGSRTGETQYF	TGTGCCAGCAGCTTAGGGTCCCGGACAGGGGAGACCCAGTACTTC
few	TRBV25-1	TRBJ1-2	.	CASSEGLNYGYTF	TGTGCCAGCAGTGAAGGACTGAACTATGGCTACACCTTC
few	TRBV5-1	TRBJ1-1	.	CASSLEVWDTEAFF	TGCGCCAGCAGCTTGGAGGTATGGGACACTGAAGCTTTCTTT
.	TRBV7-2	TRBJ1-2	TRBD1	CASSLGGRGNYGYTF	TGTGCCAGCAGCTTAGGGGGCAGGGGGAACTATGGCTACACCTTC
.	TRBV6-6	TRBJ1-1	.	CASSYATEGGTEAFF	TGTGCCAGCAGTTACGCGACAGAAGGTGGGACTGAAGCTTTCTTT
.	TRBV15	TRBJ1-5	.	CVTRKRSGYQPQHF	TGTGTCACCAGGAAACGGTCAGGGTATCAGCCCCAGCATTTT
few	TRBV5-4	TRBJ2-7	.	CASSPKGGGTGRYEQYF	TGTGCCAGCAGCCCAAAGGGCGGCGGGACTGGTCGGTACGAGCAGTACTTC
few	TRBV2	TRBJ1-1	.	CASSARLQEAGTEAFF	TGTGCCAGCAGTGCCCGACTACAGGAAGCGGGCACTGAAGCTTTCTTT
few	TRBV7-2	TRBJ1-2	.	CASSFPAGEGKPYGYTF	TGTGCCAGCAGCTTCCCTGCGGGGGAGGGTAAGCCCTATGGCTACACCTTC
few	TRBV28	TRBJ2-7	.	CASTTPGEQYF	TGTGCCAGTACCACGCCGGGCGAGCAGTACTTC
.	TRBV2	TRBJ1-2	TRBD1	CASRLGQESYRYTF	TGTGCCAGCAGACTCGGACAGGAAAGCTATCGCTACACCTTC
few	TRBV28	TRBJ1-2	TRBD1	CASQQHTGVRGYGYTF	TGTGCCAGTCAACAACATACAGGGGTCAGAGGATATGGCTACACCTTC
.	TRBV6-2/TRBV6-3	TRBJ1-2	.	CASSRTMNYGYTF	TGTGCCAGCAGCAGGACGATGAACTATGGCTACACCTTC
few	TRBV7-9	TRBJ1-1	.	CASSFDWPENTEAFF	TGTGCCAGCAGCTTTGACTGGCCTGAGAACACTGAAGCTTTCTTT
.	TRBV6-2/TRBV6-3	TRBJ2-3	TRBD2	CASSSGTSGGPDTQYF	TGTGCCAGCAGCTCCGGGACTAGCGGGGGTCCAGATACGCAGTATTTT
.	TRBV11-1	TRBJ1-1	.	CASSLEEIQNTEAFF	TGTGCCAGCAGCTTAGAAGAGATCCAGAACACTGAAGCTTTCTTT
.	TRBV9	TRBJ2-1	.	CASSVDESYNEQFF	TGTGCCAGCAGCGTAGACGAGTCCTACAATGAGCAGTTCTTC
.	TRBV19	TRBJ2-7	.	CASSTPVGYEQYF	TGTGCCAGTAGTACCCCGGTGGGCTACGAGCAGTACTTC
few	TRBV12-3/TRBV12-4	TRBJ2-7	.	CASSFRGNEQYF	TGTGCCAGCAGTTTTCGCGGGAACGAGCAGTACTTC
.	TRBV5-5	TRBJ2-7	.	CASTGFGQGYEQYF	TGTGCCAGCACCGGGTTTGGGCAGGGGTACGAGCAGTACTTC